Presented here are 26 T cell receptor beta chains from one specimen sequenced in a study of identifying expanded T cells in peripheral blood. Clones were read by immunoSEQ multiplex PCR, and TCRdb kept only the in-frame ones, dropping some. The data show some 100,000 clones, approximately 90% seen once. The source material was blood. Receptor source: a person aged 18 to 70 in good health.

The chain has TRBV28 and TRBJ2-2; possibly TRBD1 for D (6 bases). Trimming removed 8 bases from V and 6 bases from J, with 13 bases in between. This CDR3 is built from 13 residues. CDR1 and CDR2 (germline): MDHEN, SYDVKM. The DNA of the CDR3 is TGTGCCAGCTTCAGGGGAACGGCCGGGGAGCTGTTTTTT. Translating it yields CASFRGTAGELFF.

The chain is built from TRBV7-9 and TRBJ1-1; a weak D match, TRBD1 (6 bases). Trimming cost V 3 bases and J 0 bases, with 11 bases left between them. Germline V gene sequence: CDR1 SEHNR, CDR2 FQNEAQ (reference sequence). The CDR3 has 15 residues. The CDR3 sequence is CASSFRDTVNTEAFF. In DNA, the CDR3 is TGTGCCAGCAGCTTTAGGGACACGGTGAACACTGAAGCTTTCTTT. Full variable domain (rest looked up from reference TRBV7-9 and TRBJ1-1): DTGVSQNPRHKITKRGQNVTFRCDPISEHNRLYWYRQTLGQGPEFLTYFQNEAQLEKSRLLSDRFSAERPKGSFSTLEIQRTEQGDSAMYLCASSFRDTVNTEAFFGQGTRLTVV.

Only one count was recorded for this clone. V and J are TRBV2 and TRBJ1-1; unclear D gene. Trimming pared 1 base from V and 4 bases from J, leaving 7 bases between. CDR1 and CDR2 (germline): SNHLY, FYNNEI. The CDR3 has 13 amino acids. CDR3 nucleotides: TGTGCCAGCAGTGAAGAACGGGGCACTGAAGCTTTCTTT. Protein product: CASSEERGTEAFF.

The V gene is TRBV18, the J gene TRBJ2-4; tentative D call: TRBD1 (6 bases). The CDR3 consists of 17 residues. V was trimmed by 6 bases and J by 0 bases, leaving 18 bases between them. Germline-derived CDR1 and CDR2 are KGHSH and LQKENI. CDR3 sequence reads: CASSKNRDTLAKNIQYF. DNA of the CDR3: TGTGCCAGCTCCAAAAACCGGGACACTTTAGCCAAAAACATTCAGTACTTC.

The chain carries TRBV6-6 and TRBJ1-2; 8 bases fit TRBD1. The junction had 6 bases not matched to a gene; V was cut back by 5 bases and J by 4 bases. Germline V gene sequence: CDR1 MNHNY, CDR2 SVGAGI (reference sequence). CDR3 length: 14 residues. CDR3 residues: CASSTGQVPYGYTF. The CDR3 coding sequence is TGTGCCAGCAGTACGGGACAGGTTCCCTATGGCTACACCTTC.

The CDR3 spells CASSLGPRSPLHF. In DNA form, the CDR3 reads TGTGCCAGCAGTTTAGGACCCCGCTCACCCCTCCACTTT. V gene TRBV27 combines with J gene TRBJ1-6; no clear D gene. The CDR3 sequence is 13 residues long. CDR1 and CDR2 from the germline V gene are MNHEY and SMNVEV (reference sequence). V lost 2 bases, J lost 10 bases, and 9 bases lay in between.

The genes are TRBV6-6 and TRBJ2-3; D perhaps matches TRBD2 (6 bases). The V end was cut by 6 bases, the J end by 1 base, with 11 bases between. Germline CDR1 MNHNY, CDR2 SVGAGI (reference sequence). The CDR3 has 14 residues. The CDR3 here is CASRDGGRTDTQYF. The CDR3 nucleotides read TGTGCCAGCAGAGACGGGGGACGCACAGATACGCAGTATTTT.

This clone was picked up one time. The rearrangement uses TRBV7-9 and TRBJ2-5; 7 bases match TRBD1. The CDR3 totals 13 residues. V trimming: 6 bases; J trimming: 0 bases; junction bases outside the gene matches: 1. Germline CDR1 is SEHNR and CDR2 is FQNEAQ (reference sequence). The CDR3 nucleotides are TGTGCCAGCAGAGACAGGGACCAAGAGACCCAGTACTTC. This codes for CASRDRDQETQYF.

The chain combines TRBV7-9 with TRBJ2-4; possible D gene TRBD2, 6 bases. Germline V gene sequence: CDR1 SEHNR, CDR2 FQNEAQ (reference sequence). This CDR3 is built from 14 residues. Trimming stripped 3 bases from V and 6 bases from J, with 12 bases between. As DNA, the CDR3 is TGTGCCAGCAGCTTGATGGGGGGTATAAACATTCAGTACTTC. It is translated as CASSLMGGINIQYF. Full variable domain (missing parts from reference TRBV7-9 and TRBJ2-4): DTGVSQNPRHKITKRGQNVTFRCDPISEHNRLYWYRQTLGQGPEFLTYFQNEAQLEKSRLLSDRFSAERPKGSFSTLEIQRTEQGDSAMYLCASSLMGGINIQYFGAGTRLSVL.

V gene TRBV25-1 combines with J gene TRBJ2-1, with 8 positions matching TRBD1. The CDR3 is 15 amino acids. Germline V gives CDR1 MGHDK, CDR2 SYGVNS. With V trimmed by 5 bases and J by 4 bases, 7 bases remained unmatched. The CDR3, as DNA: TGTGCCAGCAGTACTGACAGGGGCACGTACAATGAGCAGTTCTTC. Amino acids: CASSTDRGTYNEQFF. Complete variable domain (other parts from reference TRBV25-1 and TRBJ2-1): EADIYQTPRYLVIGTGKKITLECSQTMGHDKMYWYQQDPGMELHLIHYSYGVNSTEKGDLSSESTVSRIRTEHFPLTLESARPSHTSQYLCASSTDRGTYNEQFFGPGTRLTVL.

The V call is TRBV7-2, the J call TRBJ2-3; D is possibly TRBD1 (5 bases). Germline V gives CDR1 SGHTA, CDR2 FQGNSA. Between the trimmed V and J ends, which lost 2 bases and 0 bases, there was a span of 6 bases. The CDR3 totals 14 residues. DNA of the CDR3: TGTGCCAGCAGCTTAACAGGCAGCACAGATACGCAGTATTTT. Protein product: CASSLTGSTDTQYF. Full variable domain (outside the CDR3, taken from reference TRBV7-2 and TRBJ2-3): GAGVSQSPSNKVTEKGKDVELRCDPISGHTALYWYRQSLGQGLEFLIYFQGNSAPDKSGLPSDRFSAERTGGSVSTLTIQRTQQEDSAVYLCASSLTGSTDTQYFGPGTRLTVL.

The chain is built from TRBV5-1 and TRBJ1-1; D remains ambiguous. V lost 3 bases to trimming and J lost 1 base, with 7 bases between them. CDR3 length: 13 amino acids. Germline assignment: CDR1 SGHRS and CDR2 YFSETQ. DNA for the CDR3: TGCGCCAGCAGCTCTGACGAGAACACTGAAGCTTTCTTT. This gives the protein CASSSDENTEAFF.

The V gene is TRBV4-1, the J gene TRBJ1-5, with D tentatively TRBD1 (5 bases). Per germline, CDR1 MGHRA and CDR2 YSYEKL. Trimming took 0 bases from V and 1 from J, leaving 19 bases between them. The CDR3 consists of 19 residues. The CDR3 is CASSQDLPGGGGSNQPQHF. In DNA form, the CDR3 reads TGCGCCAGCAGCCAAGATCTTCCGGGGGGAGGTGGCAGCAATCAGCCCCAGCATTTT.

The chain has TRBV6-5 and TRBJ2-1; the match to TRBD2 covers 8 bases. Germline assignment: CDR1 MNHEY and CDR2 SVGAGI. The CDR3 extends over 16 amino acids. V gave up 0 bases and J gave up 6 bases; unmatched junction bases: 7. CDR3 protein: CASSYSSGGPVNEQFF. The CDR3 DNA sequence: TGTGCCAGCAGTTACTCTTCGGGAGGGCCGGTCAATGAGCAGTTCTTC.

The chain carries TRBV19 and TRBJ2-3; D not resolved. Germline values: CDR1 LNHDA, CDR2 SQIVND (reference sequence). The CDR3 contains 14 residues. The V gene lost 3 bases and the J gene lost 2 bases, with 9 bases spanning the gap. The chain's CDR3 is CASSMSDYTDTQYF. The CDR3 coding sequence is TGTGCCAGTAGTATGTCGGATTACACAGATACGCAGTATTTT.

Written as DNA, the CDR3 is TGTGCCAGCAGCTGGGGGCCGACCAACTATGGCTACACCTTC. Protein sequence: CASSWGPTNYGYTF. The gene calls are TRBV5-4 and TRBJ1-2; TRBD1 might be the D (6 bases). Trimming took off 3 bases at V and 2 bases at J, with 11 bases between the two ends. Germline V lookup: CDR1 SGHNT, CDR2 YYREEE (reference sequence). The CDR3 contains 14 residues.

The rearrangement joins TRBV25-1 to TRBJ1-3; no definite D call. Germline V gives CDR1 MGHDK, CDR2 SYGVNS. The CDR3 is 15 amino acids. The V end was cut by 3 bases, the J end by 0 bases, with 9 bases between. The CDR3 region is CASSDRRGSGNTIYF. DNA of the CDR3: TGTGCCAGCAGTGATCGACGGGGCTCTGGAAACACCATATATTTT.

The chain joins TRBV28 to TRBJ2-7; 11 bases fit TRBD2. V shed 2 bases and J 3 bases; nucleotides not matched to a gene: 3. The germline gives CDR1 MDHEN, CDR2 SYDVKM. This CDR3 is 15 amino acids long. The CDR3 protein is CASSLGTSGFYEQYF. CDR3 bases: TGTGCCAGCAGTTTAGGGACTAGCGGCTTCTACGAGCAGTACTTC.

The chain joins TRBV5-6 to TRBJ1-3; 7 positions agree with TRBD1. Trimming at V came to 3 bases and at J to 0 bases, leaving 6 bases not matched to a gene. The CDR3 runs to 16 residues. Germline V CDR1 and CDR2: SGHDT, YYEEEE. The CDR3 DNA sequence: TGTGCCAGCAGCTACAGGGGAATCCCCTCTGGAAACACCATATATTTT. Residues: CASSYRGIPSGNTIYF.

This chain links TRBV7-9 with TRBJ2-7; D is perhaps TRBD1 (6 bases). The CDR3 is 16 residues long. The ends were cut back, 0 bases at V and 2 bases at J, with 14 bases in the middle. Germline lookup yields CDR1 SEHNR and CDR2 FQNEAQ (reference sequence). CDR3 loop: CASSLARSRGTYEQYF. CDR3 sequence (DNA): TGTGCCAGCAGCTTAGCTCGGAGCAGGGGTACCTACGAGCAGTACTTC.

The chain carries TRBV10-1 and TRBJ2-5; D is unresolved. Germline CDR1 reads WNHNN; CDR2 reads SYGVQD (reference sequence). The CDR3 has 13 amino acids. Trimming took off 4 bases at V and 4 bases at J, with 10 bases between the two ends. CDR3 loop: CASSAFGGETQYF. DNA for the CDR3: TGCGCCAGCAGTGCCTTTGGCGGAGAGACCCAGTACTTC.

DNA for the CDR3: TGTGCCATTCAATCAGGGGGAACGAACACCGGGGAGCTGTTTTTT. This sequence encodes CAIQSGGTNTGELFF. V and J are TRBV6-1 and TRBJ2-2; 7 nucleotides line up with TRBD1. V lost 10 bases and J lost 0; bases outside the gene matches: 8. From germline, CDR1 is MNHNS and CDR2 SASEGT. The CDR3 totals 15 residues.

J is TRBJ2-5 and V is TRBV5-1; D call uncertain. CDR1 is SGHRS and CDR2 is YFSETQ in the germline V gene. CDR3 size: 14 residues. V lost 0 bases, J lost 5 bases, and 11 bases lay in between. The CDR3 DNA is TGCGCCAGCAGCTTGGCCTCGCAGTTGGAGACCCAGTACTTC. Translation: CASSLASQLETQYF.

V usage is TRBV27 and J usage is TRBJ2-1; 10 bases are a match to TRBD1. CDR3 length: 16 amino acids. The V and J ends lost 0 bases and 7 bases, in that order; junction bases with no gene match: 6. CDR1 and CDR2 (germline): MNHEY, SMNVEV (reference sequence). The CDR3, as DNA: TGTGCCAGCAGTTTATCCTTAGGGACAGGGGTAAATGAGCAGTTCTTC. This translates into CASSLSLGTGVNEQFF.

V usage is TRBV6-6 and J usage is TRBJ2-1; 11 nucleotides agree with TRBD2. Germline lookup yields CDR1 MNHNY and CDR2 SVGAGI (reference sequence). With V trimmed by 4 bases and J by 5 bases, 7 bases remained unmatched. The CDR3 extends over 16 amino acids. The CDR3 sequence: CASSSTLAGGDNEQFF. In DNA, the CDR3 is TGTGCCAGCAGTTCTACCCTAGCGGGAGGAGACAATGAGCAGTTCTTC.

The chain recombines TRBV7-6 with TRBJ2-5; 12 bases agree with TRBD1. The junction had 5 bases not matched to a gene; V was cut back by 3 bases and J by 3 bases. This CDR3 region has 16 residues. Germline CDR1 SGHVS, CDR2 FNYEAQ. The DNA of the CDR3 is TGTGCCAGCAGCTTCCTGGGACAGGGGGCGGAAGAGACCCAGTACTTC. It yields the protein CASSFLGQGAEETQYF. The whole variable domain, filled in from reference TRBV7-6 and TRBJ2-5, reads GAGVSQSPRYKVTKRGQDVALRCDPISGHVSLYWYRQALGQGPEFLTYFNYEAQQDKSGLPNDRFSAERPEGSISTLTIQRTEQRDSAMYRCASSFLGQGAEETQYFGPGTRLLVL.